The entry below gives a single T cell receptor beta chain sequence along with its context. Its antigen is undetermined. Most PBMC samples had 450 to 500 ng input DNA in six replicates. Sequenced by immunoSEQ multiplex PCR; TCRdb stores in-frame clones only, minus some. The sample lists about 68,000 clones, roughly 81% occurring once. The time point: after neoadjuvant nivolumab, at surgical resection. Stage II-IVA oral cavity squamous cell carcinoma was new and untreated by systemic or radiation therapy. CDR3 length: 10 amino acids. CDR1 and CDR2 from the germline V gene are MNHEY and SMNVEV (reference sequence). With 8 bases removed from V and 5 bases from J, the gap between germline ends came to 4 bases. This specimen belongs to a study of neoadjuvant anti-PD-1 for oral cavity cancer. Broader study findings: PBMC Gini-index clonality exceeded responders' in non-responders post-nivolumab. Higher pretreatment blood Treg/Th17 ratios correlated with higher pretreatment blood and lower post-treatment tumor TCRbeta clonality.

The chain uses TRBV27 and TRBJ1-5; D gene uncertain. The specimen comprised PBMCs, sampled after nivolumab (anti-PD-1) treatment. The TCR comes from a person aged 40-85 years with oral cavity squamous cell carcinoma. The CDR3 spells CASGDQPQHF. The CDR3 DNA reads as TGTGCCAGCGGCGATCAGCCCCAGCATTTT.